The sequence of this T cell receptor (beta chain) was determined in a study of cytotoxic CD8 clonotypes in ibrutinib-treated CLL. Clones were sequenced by immunoSEQ multiplex PCR, and TCRdb holds only the in-frame ones, with some missing. The sample lists fewer than 200,000 clones, approximately 84% occurring once. Points on this clone: Its cognate antigen is unknown.

Trimming took off 3 bases at V and 5 bases at J, with 8 bases between the two ends. Germline CDR1 GTSNPN, CDR2 SVGIG (reference sequence). This CDR3 has 11 amino acids. Whole-study findings and limits: Against age-matched healthy donors, baseline clonality ran higher and tracked circulating CD8+ T-cell counts.

The V gene is TRBV30, the J gene TRBJ2-7; no reliable D call. The sequence came from a human donor with chronic lymphocytic leukemia. Sequences were derived from PBMCs, sampled after 24 months of ibrutinib treatment. The CDR3 protein is CAWSVMHEQYF. The CDR3 DNA is TGTGCCTGGAGCGTTATGCACGAGCAGTACTTC.